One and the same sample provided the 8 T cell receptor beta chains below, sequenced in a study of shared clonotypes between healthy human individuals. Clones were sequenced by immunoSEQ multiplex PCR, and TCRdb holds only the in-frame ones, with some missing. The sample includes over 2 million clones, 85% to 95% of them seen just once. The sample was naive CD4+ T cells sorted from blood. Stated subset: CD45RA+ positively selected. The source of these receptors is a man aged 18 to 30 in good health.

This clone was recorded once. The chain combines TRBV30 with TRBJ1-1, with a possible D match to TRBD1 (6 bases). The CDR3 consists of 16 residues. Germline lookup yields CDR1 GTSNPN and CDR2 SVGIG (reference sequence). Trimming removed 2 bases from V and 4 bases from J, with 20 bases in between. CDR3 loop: CAWSSSRVGGLTEAFF. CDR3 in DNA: TGTGCCTGGAGTTCCTCAAGGGTCGGGGGGCTCACTGAAGCTTTCTTT.

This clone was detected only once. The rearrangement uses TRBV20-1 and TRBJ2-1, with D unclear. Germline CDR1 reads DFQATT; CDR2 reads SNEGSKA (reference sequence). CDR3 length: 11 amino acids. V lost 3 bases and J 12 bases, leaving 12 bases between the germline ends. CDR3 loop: CSASTASGQFF. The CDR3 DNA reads TGCAGTGCTAGTACAGCCTCAGGGCAGTTCTTC.

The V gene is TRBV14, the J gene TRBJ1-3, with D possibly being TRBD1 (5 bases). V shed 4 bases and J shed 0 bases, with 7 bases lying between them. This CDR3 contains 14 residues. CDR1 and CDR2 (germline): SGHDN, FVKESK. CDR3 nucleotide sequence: TGTGCCAGCAGCCGGCAGGGCTCTGGAAACACCATATATTTT. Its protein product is CASSRQGSGNTIYF. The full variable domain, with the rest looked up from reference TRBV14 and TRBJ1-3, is EAGVTQFPSHSVIEKGQTVTLRCDPISGHDNLYWYRRVMGKEIKFLLHFVKESKQDESGMPNNRFLAERTGGTYSTLKVQPAELEDSGVYFCASSRQGSGNTIYFGEGSWLTVV.

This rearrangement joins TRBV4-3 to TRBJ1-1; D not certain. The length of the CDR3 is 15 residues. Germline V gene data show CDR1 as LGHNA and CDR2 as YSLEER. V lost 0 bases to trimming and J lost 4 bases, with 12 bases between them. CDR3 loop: CASSQDRGRSTEAFF. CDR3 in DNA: TGCGCCAGCAGCCAAGATCGCGGCAGAAGCACTGAAGCTTTCTTT.

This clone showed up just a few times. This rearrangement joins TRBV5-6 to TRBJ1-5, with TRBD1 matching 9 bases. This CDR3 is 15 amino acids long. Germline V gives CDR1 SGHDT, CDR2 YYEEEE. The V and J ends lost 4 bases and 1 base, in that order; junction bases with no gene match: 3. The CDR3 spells CASSTGTGSNQPQHF. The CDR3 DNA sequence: TGTGCCAGCAGCACCGGGACAGGGAGCAATCAGCCCCAGCATTTT.

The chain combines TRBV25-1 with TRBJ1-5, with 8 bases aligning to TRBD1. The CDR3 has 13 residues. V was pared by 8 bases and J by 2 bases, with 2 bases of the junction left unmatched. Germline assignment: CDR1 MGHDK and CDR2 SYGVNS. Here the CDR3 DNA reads TGTGCCAGCTCGACAGGGGGCAATCAGCCCCAGCATTTT. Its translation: CASSTGGNQPQHF.

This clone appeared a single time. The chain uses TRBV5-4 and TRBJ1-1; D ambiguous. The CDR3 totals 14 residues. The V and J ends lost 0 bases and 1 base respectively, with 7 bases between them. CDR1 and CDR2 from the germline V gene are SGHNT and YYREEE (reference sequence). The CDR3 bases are TGTGCCAGCAGCTTGGAGTTTGGGAACACTGAAGCTTTCTTT. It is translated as CASSLEFGNTEAFF.

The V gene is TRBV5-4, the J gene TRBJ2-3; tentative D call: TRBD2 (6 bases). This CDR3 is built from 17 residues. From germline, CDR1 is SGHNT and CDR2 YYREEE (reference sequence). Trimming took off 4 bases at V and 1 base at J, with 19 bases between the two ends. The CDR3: CASSPGGPTLGTDTQYF. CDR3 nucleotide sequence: TGTGCCAGCAGCCCCGGGGGACCTACACTTGGCACAGATACGCAGTATTTT.